The 21 T cell receptor beta chains below come from one sample, sequenced in a study of control samples from healthy donors and cancer patients. Generated by immunoSEQ multiplex PCR, the TCRdb table keeps only in-frame clones and is missing some. The profile shows about 100,000 clones, just under 95% of them singletons. Sequenced sample: blood. All receptors come from a human donor in good health. The donor label of this sample is uncertain.

The chain carries TRBV28 and TRBJ2-1; the match to TRBD1 covers 9 bases. Losses at the gene ends were 5 bases for V and 8 bases for J; bases not matched to a gene: 10. CDR3 size: 15 residues. Germline V gives CDR1 MDHEN, CDR2 SYDVKM. The CDR3 DNA reads TGTGCCAGCAGTACCCCGGGACAGGGACTTCATGAGCAGTTCTTC. This translates into CASSTPGQGLHEQFF.

The CDR3 DNA reads TGTGCCAGCAGCCAAGTTCGGGGGCTAAGTGAGCAGTTCTTC. The encoded protein is CASSQVRGLSEQFF. J is TRBJ2-1 and V is TRBV14, with D perhaps given as TRBD1 or TRBD2 (6 bases each). Trimming removed 1 base at V and 9 bases at J, with 13 bases between. The V gene's germline CDR1 is SGHDN and CDR2 FVKESK. The CDR3 runs 14 residues. The full variable domain, with the rest looked up from reference TRBV14 and TRBJ2-1, is EAGVTQFPSHSVIEKGQTVTLRCDPISGHDNLYWYRRVMGKEIKFLLHFVKESKQDESGMPNNRFLAERTGGTYSTLKVQPAELEDSGVYFCASSQVRGLSEQFFGPGTRLTVL.

V and J are TRBV5-8 and TRBJ2-7; the D gene could be TRBD1 or TRBD2 (5 bases each). Looked up from germline, CDR1 is SGHTS and CDR2 is YDEGEE. Trimming removed 5 bases from V and 2 bases from J, with 11 bases in between. The CDR3 has 13 residues. The CDR3 region is CASSSGLPYEQYF. The CDR3 DNA follows: TGTGCCAGCAGTTCGGGGCTTCCCTACGAGCAGTACTTC. The complete variable domain, with remaining parts taken from reference TRBV5-8 and TRBJ2-7, reads EAGVTQSPTHLIKTRGQQATLRCSPISGHTSVYWYQQALGLGLQFLLWYDEGEERNRGNFPPRFSGRQFPNYSSELNVNALELEDSALYLCASSSGLPYEQYFGPGTRLTVT.

CDR3 sequence reads: CASSARATGRLIHGYTF. The CDR3 DNA follows: TGTGCCAGCAGCGCGCGGGCGACAGGACGGTTAATCCATGGCTACACCTTC. V and J are TRBV7-9 and TRBJ1-2, with D perhaps TRBD1 (6 bases). Germline V gives CDR1 SEHNR, CDR2 FQNEAQ (reference sequence). This CDR3 region has 17 residues. Trimming took off 5 bases at V and 6 bases at J, with 25 bases between the two ends.

The gene calls are TRBV6-1 and TRBJ2-2, with D perhaps matching TRBD2 (6 bases). The CDR3 has 14 amino acids. V dropped 2 bases and J dropped 7 bases, with 11 bases sitting between them. The germline V gene encodes CDR1 MNHNS and CDR2 SASEGT. Here the CDR3 reads CASSELLGGGELFF. The CDR3 bases are TGTGCCAGCAGTGAACTTTTGGGGGGCGGGGAGCTGTTTTTT.

This clone was recorded once. For the CDR3, the DNA is TGTGCCAGCAGGGGATTGGAGGAGCTGTTTTTT. Translated, it gives CASRGLEELFF. The J gene is TRBJ2-2, the V gene TRBV3-1 (or the pseudogene TRBV3-2); D gene ambiguous. Deletions cut 6 bases from V and 10 bases from J, with 9 bases between. Germline CDR1 LGHDT, CDR2 YNNKEL (reference sequence). The CDR3 length is 11 residues.

The CDR3 bases are TGTGCCAGCAGCTCCGAAATACAGGGGGCCGGGAAGACCCAGTACTTC. It translates to CASSSEIQGAGKTQYF. The V and J genes are TRBV7-6 and TRBJ2-5; 9 bases are a match to TRBD1. Germline V gives CDR1 SGHVS, CDR2 FNYEAQ. CDR3 length: 16 residues. The junction had 12 bases not matched to a gene; V was cut back by 4 bases and J by 6 bases.

The chain uses TRBV14 and TRBJ1-2; D perhaps matches TRBD1 (6 bases). V gave up 3 bases and J gave up 0 bases, with 14 bases separating them. The CDR3 consists of 16 residues. Germline-derived CDR1 and CDR2 are SGHDN and FVKESK. The CDR3 reads CASSQEGGTSNYGYTF. DNA for the CDR3: TGTGCCAGCAGCCAGGAAGGGGGGACGTCTAACTATGGCTACACCTTC.

V usage is TRBV25-1 and J usage is TRBJ1-3, with D unclear. CDR3 length equals 13 residues. Germline values: CDR1 MGHDK, CDR2 SYGVNS. The V gene lost 6 bases and the J gene lost 3 bases, with 9 bases spanning the gap. The CDR3 loop reads CASRDPFGNTIYF. CDR3 bases: TGTGCCAGCAGAGACCCTTTTGGAAACACCATATATTTT.

V and J are TRBV5-5 and TRBJ1-4; TRBD1 matches at 9 bases. Germline values: CDR1 SGHKS, CDR2 YYEKEE (reference sequence). The CDR3 runs to 18 residues. Trimming cost V 4 bases and J 4 bases; bases outside gene matches: 14. The CDR3 nucleotides read TGTGCCAGCAGCCCTGACAGGGGGGTTTTCGAGGGTAATGAAAAACTGTTTTTT. Translation gives CASSPDRGVFEGNEKLFF.

This chain joins TRBV7-2 and TRBJ2-6, with TRBD1 identical over 11 bases. Germline CDR1 and CDR2: SGHTA and FQGNSA. Trimming took 3 bases from V and 0 from J; bases not matched to a gene: 7. The CDR3 length is 19 residues. The chain's CDR3 is CASSFRLGTGGSGANVLTF. CDR3 nucleotides: TGTGCCAGCAGCTTCCGGCTCGGGACAGGGGGCTCTGGGGCCAACGTCCTGACTTTC.

In its sample, this clone was seen once. The chain couples TRBV2 to TRBJ1-5, with D unresolved. CDR3 length equals 15 residues. Germline V gene sequence: CDR1 SNHLY, CDR2 FYNNEI. The ends were cut back, 7 bases at V and 0 bases at J, with 13 bases in the middle. CDR3 amino acids: CASMPRGSSNQPQHF. CDR3 in DNA: TGTGCCAGCATGCCGCGGGGATCTAGCAATCAGCCCCAGCATTTT.

The rearrangement links TRBV19 to TRBJ1-1; D is uncertain. Trimming stripped 1 base from V and 5 bases from J, with 17 bases between. The CDR3 runs 16 residues. Germline V gives CDR1 LNHDA, CDR2 SQIVND (reference sequence). The CDR3 sequence is CASSIAGPGSGTEAFF. The DNA for the CDR3 is TGTGCCAGTAGTATAGCCGGGCCTGGGTCCGGGACTGAAGCTTTCTTT. Drawing the rest from reference TRBV19 and TRBJ1-1, the complete variable domain is DGGITQSPKYLFRKEGQNVTLSCEQNLNHDAMYWYRQDPGQGLRLIYYSQIVNDFQKGDIAEGYSVSREKKESFPLTVTSAQKNPTAFYLCASSIAGPGSGTEAFFGQGTRLTVV.

The CDR3 here is CASSLRGQQETQYF. In DNA, the CDR3 is TGTGCCAGCAGCCTCCGGGGGCAGCAAGAGACCCAGTACTTC. The chain combines TRBV5-6 with TRBJ2-5; D may match TRBD1 or TRBD2 (6 bases each). In germline, CDR1 is SGHDT, CDR2 YYEEEE. V dropped 4 bases and J dropped 2 bases, with 12 bases sitting between them. The CDR3 covers 14 residues.

The chain is built from TRBV5-1 and TRBJ1-2; TRBD1 aligns across 7 bases. The CDR3 runs 14 residues. Germline V gene lookup returns CDR1 SGHRS and CDR2 YFSETQ. The V and J ends lost 4 bases and 6 bases, in that order; junction bases with no gene match: 9. The CDR3 coding sequence is TGCGCCAGCAGCCAATTTTTGGGGACAGATGGCTACACCTTC. Translation gives CASSQFLGTDGYTF.

The V and J genes are TRBV3-1 (or the pseudogene TRBV3-2) and TRBJ1-4; D call uncertain. CDR3 length: 15 amino acids. Trimming took 0 bases from V and 4 from J, leaving 9 bases between them. Germline CDR1 and CDR2: LGHDT and YNNKEL (reference sequence). The CDR3 reads CASSQEVARNEKLFF. The DNA of the CDR3 is TGTGCCAGCAGCCAAGAGGTCGCCCGTAATGAAAAACTGTTTTTT.

The chain employs TRBV6-5 and TRBJ2-3; 8 bases agree with TRBD1. This CDR3 spans 14 amino acids. V lost 4 bases, J lost 2 bases, and 2 bases stayed unmatched. Germline values: CDR1 MNHEY, CDR2 SVGAGI. CDR3 amino acids: CASSLQGATDTQYF. CDR3 nucleotides: TGTGCCAGCAGTTTGCAGGGGGCCACAGATACGCAGTATTTT.

This clone showed up just once. The CDR3 DNA is TGTGCCTACCTTAAACCCGGGACTTCGAACACTGAAGCTTTCTTT. This translates into CAYLKPGTSNTEAFF. This chain joins TRBV30 and TRBJ1-1, with D tentatively TRBD1 (5 bases). Germline V lookup: CDR1 GTSNPN, CDR2 SVGIG (reference sequence). The CDR3 runs to 15 residues. The V and J ends lost 7 bases and 1 base respectively, with 19 bases between them.

This clone was seen a single time. The rearrangement links TRBV18 to TRBJ1-5; D is possibly TRBD1 (6 bases). The ends were cut back, 1 base at V and 0 bases at J, with 7 bases in the middle. The CDR3 is 15 residues long. CDR1 and CDR2 from the germline V gene are KGHSH and LQKENI. This chain's CDR3 is CASSPQGDSNQPQHF. The CDR3 region has the DNA TGTGCCAGCTCACCACAGGGGGATAGCAATCAGCCCCAGCATTTT. The complete variable domain, with remaining parts taken from reference TRBV18 and TRBJ1-5, reads NAGVMQNPRHLVRRRGQEARLRCSPMKGHSHVYWYRQLPEEGLKFMVYLQKENIIDESGMPKERFSAEFPKEGPSILRIQQVVRGDSAAYFCASSPQGDSNQPQHFGDGTRLSIL.

The rearrangement joins TRBV6-5 to TRBJ2-3; TRBD1 might be the D (5 bases). The CDR3 has 15 residues. Germline CDR1 reads MNHEY; CDR2 reads SVGAGI. Trimming took off 10 bases at V and 0 bases at J, with 17 bases between the two ends. In DNA, the CDR3 is TGTGCCACGGCGGTGACAGCTACTAGCACAGATACGCAGTATTTT. This translates into CATAVTATSTDTQYF.

V is TRBV7-9 and J is TRBJ2-3, with 8 bases matching TRBD1. The ends lost 5 bases at V and 5 bases at J; junction bases unmatched: 6. The CDR3 extends over 14 amino acids. Germline CDR1 reads SEHNR; CDR2 reads FQNEAQ (reference sequence). This CDR3 is CASSRRGLGDTQYF. The CDR3 DNA reads TGTGCCAGCAGCCGCAGGGGGCTGGGAGATACGCAGTATTTT.